The 29 T cell receptor beta chains below were found in one sample sequenced in a study of blood T cell repertoires in COVID-19. Produced via immunoSEQ multiplex PCR; TCRdb's table is partial and in-frame only. Of about 350,000 clones listed, around 87% were seen once; the top ten hold about 6.3%. Material: peripheral blood. Receptor source: a woman aged 45-65 years with COVID-19, enrolled during active disease.

The chain couples TRBV2 to TRBJ1-1; D not resolved. The germline V gene encodes CDR1 SNHLY and CDR2 FYNNEI. Trimming took 2 bases from V and 1 from J, leaving 8 bases between them. The CDR3 loop spans 14 amino acids. The CDR3 nucleotides are TGTGCCAGCAGTGAATTGGGAGGGAACACTGAAGCTTTCTTT. Residues: CASSELGGNTEAFF. The full variable domain, in which reference TRBV2 and TRBJ1-1 provide the parts outside the CDR3, is EPEVTQTPSHQVTQMGQEVILRCVPISNHLYFYWYRQILGQKVEFLVSFYNNEISEKSEIFDDQFSVERPDGSNFTLKIRSTKLEDSAMYFCASSELGGNTEAFFGQGTRLTVV.

This clone was counted between two and nine times. The gene calls are TRBV7-2 and TRBJ2-7, with TRBD2 matching over 9 bases. V shed 5 bases and J 5 bases; nucleotides not matched to a gene: 19. The CDR3 runs to 18 residues. CDR1 is SGHTA, CDR2 FQGNSA, per germline. CDR3 in amino acids: CASSPSSVLREGRNEQYF. The CDR3 bases are TGTGCCAGCAGCCCCTCGTCGGTGTTGCGGGAGGGCCGGAACGAGCAGTACTTC.

This chain uses TRBV3-1 (or the pseudogene TRBV3-2) with TRBJ2-5, with TRBD2 matching over 11 bases. CDR1 is LGHDT, CDR2 YNNKEL, per germline (reference sequence). The trim removed 1 base at V and 5 bases at J, leaving 15 bases unmatched. CDR3 length: 19 residues. This CDR3 reads CASSQVLIKLAGDKETQYF. In nucleotides, the CDR3 is TGTGCCAGCAGCCAAGTCCTCATTAAACTAGCGGGAGATAAGGAGACCCAGTACTTC.

The chain employs TRBV30 and TRBJ1-4, with 10 bases aligning to TRBD1. With V trimmed by 3 bases and J by 7 bases, 2 bases remained unmatched. From germline, CDR1 is GTSNPN and CDR2 SVGIG (reference sequence). The CDR3 is made up of 13 amino acids. The CDR3 DNA is TGTGCCTGGAGAGGGACAGGGGTTGAAAAACTGTTTTTT. Its protein is CAWRGTGVEKLFF.

V gene TRBV2 combines with J gene TRBJ2-7; weak D call: TRBD2 (6 bases). Germline CDR1 is SNHLY and CDR2 is FYNNEI. This CDR3 comprises 13 residues. V lost 7 bases to trimming and J lost 3 bases, with 13 bases between them. The CDR3 is CASILGGDYEQYF. CDR3 coding DNA: TGTGCCAGCATCCTCGGGGGTGACTACGAGCAGTACTTC.

This clone was found a few times. The CDR3 here is CASSLMANTEAFF. The CDR3 DNA reads TGCGCCAGCAGCTTGATGGCGAACACTGAAGCTTTCTTT. The chain has TRBV5-1 and TRBJ1-1; D is ambiguous. The CDR3 is 13 amino acids. Per germline, CDR1 SGHRS and CDR2 YFSETQ. Trimming cost V 1 base and J 1 base, with 5 bases left between them.

CDR3 protein: CASSLLRGSNQPQHF. CDR3 sequence (DNA): TGTGCCAGCAGCTTACTTCGGGGGAGCAATCAGCCCCAGCATTTT. The chain joins TRBV7-8 to TRBJ1-5; possible D gene TRBD1, 5 bases. This CDR3 contains 15 residues. In germline, CDR1 is SGHVS, CDR2 FQNEAQ. The V and J ends lost 2 bases and 1 base respectively, with 9 bases between them. Full variable domain (remainder filled in from reference TRBV7-8 and TRBJ1-5): GAGVSQSPRYKVAKRGQDVALRCDPISGHVSLFWYQQALGQGPEFLTYFQNEAQLDKSGLPSDRFFAERPEGSVSTLKIQRTQQEDSAVYLCASSLLRGSNQPQHFGDGTRLSIL.

CDR3 sequence (DNA): TGTGCCAGCTCACGGACGGACAGCGCCACAGGGACCCAGTACTTC. It codes for CASSRTDSATGTQYF. The rearrangement uses TRBV18 and TRBJ2-5, with D tentatively TRBD1 (6 bases). The CDR3 loop spans 15 amino acids. Trimming took off 4 bases at V and 7 bases at J, with 19 bases between the two ends. Germline CDR1 is KGHSH and CDR2 is LQKENI. Drawing the rest from reference TRBV18 and TRBJ2-5, the complete variable domain is NAGVMQNPRHLVRRRGQEARLRCSPMKGHSHVYWYRQLPEEGLKFMVYLQKENIIDESGMPKERFSAEFPKEGPSILRIQQVVRGDSAAYFCASSRTDSATGTQYFGPGTRLLVL.

J is TRBJ2-5 and V is TRBV10-3; TRBD1 matches 12 bases. The CDR3 length is 15 residues. CDR1 and CDR2 (germline): ENHRY, SYGVKD. J was trimmed by 3 bases and V by 5 bases; bases with no gene match: 4. This chain's CDR3 is CAISPGTGGKETQYF. CDR3 bases: TGTGCCATCAGTCCCGGGACAGGGGGCAAAGAGACCCAGTACTTC.

The chain links TRBV18 to TRBJ1-2, with D possibly being TRBD1 (6 bases). There are 15 residues in the CDR3. CDR1 and CDR2 (germline): KGHSH, LQKENI. Trimming left V 7 bases short and J 6 bases short, with 21 bases between. CDR3 region: CASCLSAGDLDGYTF. The CDR3 DNA reads as TGTGCCAGCTGTCTTAGTGCAGGGGATCTCGATGGCTACACCTTC.

The chain links TRBV27 to TRBJ2-7; D gene ambiguous. The CDR3 contains 14 residues. Per the germline V gene, CDR1 is MNHEY and CDR2 is SMNVEV (reference sequence). V was pared by 0 bases and J by 0 bases, with 6 bases between. The CDR3 loop is CASSLSPHSYEQYF. CDR3 bases: TGTGCCAGCAGTTTATCTCCCCACTCCTACGAGCAGTACTTC.

The chain carries TRBV27 and TRBJ1-6, with D possibly matching TRBD1 (5 bases). CDR3 size: 16 residues. V was trimmed by 0 bases and J by 3 bases, leaving 9 bases between them. Germline V gives CDR1 MNHEY, CDR2 SMNVEV (reference sequence). DNA of the CDR3: TGTGCCAGCAGTTTATCGGTCAGGGTCTATAATTCACCCCTCCACTTT. This translates into CASSLSVRVYNSPLHF.

CDR3 bases: TGTGCCATCAGTGCCGCCGGGACTAGCAACGAGCAGTACTTC. It yields the protein CAISAAGTSNEQYF. The chain is built from TRBV10-3 and TRBJ2-7; 9 nucleotides agree with TRBD2. CDR1 ENHRY and CDR2 SYGVKD come from the germline V gene. Losses at the gene ends were 4 bases for V and 5 bases for J; bases not matched to a gene: 6. The CDR3 spans 14 residues.

There are a few counts of this clone. The chain carries TRBV7-2 and TRBJ1-1, with D tentatively TRBD1 (6 bases). This CDR3 is built from 13 residues. V was trimmed by 3 bases and J by 7 bases, leaving 12 bases between them. The germline CDR1 and CDR2 sequences are SGHTA and FQGNSA. CDR3 region: CASSFNREGEAFF. The CDR3 coding sequence is TGTGCCAGCAGCTTTAACAGGGAGGGTGAAGCTTTCTTT.

The genes are TRBV5-1 and TRBJ2-1; TRBD2 agrees at 9 bases. This CDR3 contains 15 residues. CDR1 is SGHRS and CDR2 is YFSETQ in the germline V gene. V lost 5 bases to trimming and J lost 0 bases; unmatched junction nucleotides: 3. This CDR3 reads CASRFSGSSYNEQFF. The CDR3 DNA is TGCGCCAGCAGATTTAGCGGGAGCTCCTACAATGAGCAGTTCTTC.

The J gene is TRBJ2-5, the V gene TRBV11-2; 9 nucleotides align to TRBD1. This CDR3 comprises 15 residues. Germline assignment: CDR1 SGHAT and CDR2 FQNNGV. V dropped 3 bases and J dropped 1; count of bases not matched to a gene: 3. The CDR3 DNA reads as TGTGCCAGCAGCTTCGGGACAGGGTTCCAAGAGACCCAGTACTTC. Encoded protein: CASSFGTGFQETQYF.

The CDR3 DNA follows: TGTGCCAGCAGCTACGGGAGTGAAAAACTGTTTTTT. Protein product: CASSYGSEKLFF. V is TRBV7-9 and J is TRBJ1-4, with D unresolved. The CDR3 sequence is 12 residues long. The germline V gene encodes CDR1 SEHNR and CDR2 FQNEAQ (reference sequence). The V gene lost 4 bases and the J gene lost 7 bases, with 7 bases spanning the gap.

The V gene is TRBV28, the J gene TRBJ2-7; 9 bases fit TRBD1. The CDR3 sequence is 15 residues long. V trimming: 7 bases; J trimming: 5 bases; junction bases outside the gene matches: 12. The germline V gene encodes CDR1 MDHEN and CDR2 SYDVKM. This chain's CDR3 is CASIGGGQGTHEQYF. CDR3 nucleotides: TGTGCCAGCATAGGGGGGGGACAGGGAACGCACGAGCAGTACTTC.

V gene TRBV7-9 combines with J gene TRBJ2-2; 7 bases match TRBD2. V was pared by 1 base and J by 2 bases, with 4 bases of the junction left unmatched. Germline V gives CDR1 SEHNR, CDR2 FQNEAQ (reference sequence). This CDR3 has 16 amino acids. CDR3 in amino acids: CASSLVSSGNTGELFF. The CDR3 bases are TGTGCCAGCAGCTTAGTATCTAGCGGAAACACCGGGGAGCTGTTTTTT.

The V call is TRBV6-5, the J call TRBJ2-3, with D possibly TRBD1 on 5 matching bases. The V gene lost 5 bases and the J gene lost 10 bases, with 13 bases spanning the gap. This CDR3 comprises 12 residues. Germline values: CDR1 MNHEY, CDR2 SVGAGI. The CDR3 DNA reads as TGTGCCAGCAGTCGACAGCAACGGTCGCAGTATTTT. It is translated as CASSRQQRSQYF.

The V and J genes are TRBV19 and TRBJ1-4; 9 bases agree with TRBD1. V trimming: 0 bases; J trimming: 4 bases; junction bases outside the gene matches: 9. CDR1 is LNHDA and CDR2 is SQIVND in the germline V gene (reference sequence). The CDR3 sequence is 18 residues long. The CDR3 DNA reads TGTGCCAGTAGTATAGATAACCGGGACAGGGAACTTAATGAAAAACTGTTTTTT. It translates to CASSIDNRDRELNEKLFF. The full variable domain, with the rest looked up from reference TRBV19 and TRBJ1-4, is DGGITQSPKYLFRKEGQNVTLSCEQNLNHDAMYWYRQDPGQGLRLIYYSQIVNDFQKGDIAEGYSVSREKKESFPLTVTSAQKNPTAFYLCASSIDNRDRELNEKLFFGSGTQLSVL.

This chain links TRBV19 with TRBJ1-5; TRBD1 is a possible D gene (5 bases). V was trimmed by 0 bases and J by 2 bases, leaving 11 bases between them. CDR1 is LNHDA, CDR2 SQIVND, per germline (reference sequence). CDR3 size: 16 residues. The CDR3 is CASSIDQGYGNQPQHF. As DNA, the CDR3 is TGTGCCAGTAGTATAGATCAGGGTTATGGCAATCAGCCCCAGCATTTT. Drawing the rest from reference TRBV19 and TRBJ1-5, the complete variable domain is DGGITQSPKYLFRKEGQNVTLSCEQNLNHDAMYWYRQDPGQGLRLIYYSQIVNDFQKGDIAEGYSVSREKKESFPLTVTSAQKNPTAFYLCASSIDQGYGNQPQHFGDGTRLSIL.

The count of this clone is one. The J gene is TRBJ2-3, the V gene TRBV29-1, with 8 bases fitting TRBD1. This CDR3 is 13 amino acids long. V dropped 7 bases and J dropped 6; count of bases not matched to a gene: 9. Germline lookup yields CDR1 SQVTM and CDR2 ANQGSEA. CDR3 nucleotide sequence: TGCAGCGCCGAGGACAGGGCGAGGGATACGCAGTATTTT. Protein: CSAEDRARDTQYF.

This clone was seen a single time. This chain links TRBV27 with TRBJ2-1; 10 bases match TRBD1. This CDR3 has 15 residues. With 6 bases clipped from V and 5 bases from J, the junction kept 7 bases outside the gene matches. Germline CDR1 MNHEY, CDR2 SMNVEV (reference sequence). The DNA for the CDR3 is TGTGCCAGCAGACCCGGGACAGGGGCTAACAATGAGCAGTTCTTC. This encodes CASRPGTGANNEQFF.

V usage is TRBV30 and J usage is TRBJ2-7, with D tentatively TRBD1 (5 bases). Trimming stripped 0 bases from V and 2 bases from J, with 14 bases between. Germline values: CDR1 GTSNPN, CDR2 SVGIG (reference sequence). The CDR3 is made up of 15 amino acids. The chain's CDR3 is CAWSVPATAAYEQYF. CDR3 sequence (DNA): TGTGCCTGGAGTGTACCGGCGACAGCAGCCTACGAGCAGTACTTC.

This clone was seen a single time. This chain links TRBV5-6 with TRBJ1-6, with 9 bases that match TRBD1. CDR3 length: 14 amino acids. CDR1 and CDR2 (germline): SGHDT, YYEEEE. Trimming at V came to 2 bases and at J to 7 bases, leaving 1 base not matched to a gene. The CDR3 nucleotides read TGTGCCAGCAGCTTCGGACAGGGGAATTCACCCCTCCACTTT. It encodes CASSFGQGNSPLHF.

The chain joins TRBV2 to TRBJ2-5; D gene ambiguous. Trimming pared 8 bases from V and 2 bases from J, leaving 18 bases between. Germline V CDR1 and CDR2: SNHLY, FYNNEI. The CDR3 is made up of 15 amino acids. CDR3 region: CASGIDPSRQETQYF. CDR3 bases: TGTGCCAGCGGTATAGATCCATCTAGACAAGAGACCCAGTACTTC.

Turning to this clone: Distinct nucleotide sequences in the sample also encode this CDR3. The V and J genes are TRBV5-4 and TRBJ2-1, with D perhaps TRBD2 (5 bases). Trimming shortened V by 3 bases and J by 0 bases, and 10 bases separated the two germline ends. CDR3 length: 15 amino acids. The germline CDR1 and CDR2 sequences are SGHNT and YYREEE (reference sequence). Here the CDR3 reads CASSSGGSSYNEQFF. The CDR3 nucleotides are TGTGCCAGCAGCTCTGGTGGGAGCTCCTACAATGAGCAGTTCTTC.

The chain combines TRBV9 with TRBJ1-5; TRBD1 is a possible D gene (6 bases). With 3 bases removed from V and 0 bases from J, the gap between germline ends came to 10 bases. Germline V CDR1 and CDR2: SGDLS, YYNGEE. The CDR3 loop spans 15 amino acids. As DNA, the CDR3 is TGTGCCAGCAGCGCGGACAGCTATAGCAATCAGCCCCAGCATTTT. It specifies CASSADSYSNQPQHF.